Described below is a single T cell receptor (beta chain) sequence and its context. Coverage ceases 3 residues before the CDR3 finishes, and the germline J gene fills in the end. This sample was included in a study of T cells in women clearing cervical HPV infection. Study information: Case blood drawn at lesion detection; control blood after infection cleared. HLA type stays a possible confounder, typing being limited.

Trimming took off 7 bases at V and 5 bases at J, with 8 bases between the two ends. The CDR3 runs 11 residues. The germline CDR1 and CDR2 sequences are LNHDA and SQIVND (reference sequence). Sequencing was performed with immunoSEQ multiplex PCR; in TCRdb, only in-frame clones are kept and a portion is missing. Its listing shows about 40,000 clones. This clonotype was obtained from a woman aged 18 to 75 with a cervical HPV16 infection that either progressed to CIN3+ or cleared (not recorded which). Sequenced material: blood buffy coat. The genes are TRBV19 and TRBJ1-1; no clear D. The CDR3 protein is CASNPGTEAFF. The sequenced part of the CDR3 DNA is TGTGCCAGTAATCCGGGTACTGAA.